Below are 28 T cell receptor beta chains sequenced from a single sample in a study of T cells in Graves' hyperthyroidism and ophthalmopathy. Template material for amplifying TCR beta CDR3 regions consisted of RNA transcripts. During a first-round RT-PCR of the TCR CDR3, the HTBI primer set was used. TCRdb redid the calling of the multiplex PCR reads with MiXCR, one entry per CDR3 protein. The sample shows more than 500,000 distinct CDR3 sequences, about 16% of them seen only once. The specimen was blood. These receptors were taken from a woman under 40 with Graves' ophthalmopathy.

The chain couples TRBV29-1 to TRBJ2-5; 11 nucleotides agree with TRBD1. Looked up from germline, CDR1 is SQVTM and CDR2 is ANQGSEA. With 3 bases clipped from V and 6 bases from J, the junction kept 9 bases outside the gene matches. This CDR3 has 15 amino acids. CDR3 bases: TGCAGCGTTGATGGTGGACAGGGGGCGAGGAAGACCCAGTACTTC. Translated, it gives CSVDGGQGARKTQYF.

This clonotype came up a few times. In DNA, the CDR3 is TGTGCCATCAGTGTATCGGGACAGGGGGTCAACGAGCAGTACTTC. Protein sequence: CAISVSGQGVNEQYF. The chain is built from TRBV10-3 and TRBJ2-7, with 11 bases aligning to TRBD1. The trim removed 4 bases at V and 5 bases at J, leaving 7 bases unmatched. The CDR3 runs to 15 residues. Germline assignment: CDR1 ENHRY and CDR2 SYGVKD.

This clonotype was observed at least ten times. CDR3: CASSFREAADTQYF. As DNA, the CDR3 is TGTGCCAGCAGTTTCCGGGAGGCTGCAGATACGCAGTATTTT. This chain connects TRBV28 to TRBJ2-3; 7 nucleotides line up with TRBD2. Germline CDR1 and CDR2: MDHEN and SYDVKM. The CDR3 covers 14 residues. Unmatched junction bases numbered 4, after V lost 3 bases and J lost 4 bases.

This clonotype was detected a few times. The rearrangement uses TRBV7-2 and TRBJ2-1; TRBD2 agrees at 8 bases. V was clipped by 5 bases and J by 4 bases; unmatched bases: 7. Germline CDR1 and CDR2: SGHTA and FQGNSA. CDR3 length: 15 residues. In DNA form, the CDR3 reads TGTGCCAGCAGCCCCCCCCAGCGGGAGTACAATGAGCAGTTCTTC. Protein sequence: CASSPPQREYNEQFF.

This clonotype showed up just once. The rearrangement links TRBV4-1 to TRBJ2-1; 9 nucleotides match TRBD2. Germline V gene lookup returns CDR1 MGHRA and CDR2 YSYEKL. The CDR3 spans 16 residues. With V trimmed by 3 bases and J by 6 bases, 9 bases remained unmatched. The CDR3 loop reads CASSQELAGVFNEQFF. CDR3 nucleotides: TGCGCCAGCAGCCAGGAATTAGCGGGAGTGTTCAATGAGCAGTTCTTC.

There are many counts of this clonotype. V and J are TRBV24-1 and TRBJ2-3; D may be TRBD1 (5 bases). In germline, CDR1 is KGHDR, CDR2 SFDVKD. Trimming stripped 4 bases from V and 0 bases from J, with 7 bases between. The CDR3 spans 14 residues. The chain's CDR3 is CATSEQDSTDTQYF. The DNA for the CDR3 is TGTGCCACCAGTGAACAGGACAGCACAGATACGCAGTATTTT.

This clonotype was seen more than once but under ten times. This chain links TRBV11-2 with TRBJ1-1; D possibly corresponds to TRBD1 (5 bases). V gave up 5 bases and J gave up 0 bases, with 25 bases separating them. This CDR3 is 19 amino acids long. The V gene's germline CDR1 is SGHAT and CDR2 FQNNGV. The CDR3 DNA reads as TGTGCCAGCAGCCCCCGAATGAAAGACAGTTTGGATATGAACACTGAAGCTTTCTTT. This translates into CASSPRMKDSLDMNTEAFF.

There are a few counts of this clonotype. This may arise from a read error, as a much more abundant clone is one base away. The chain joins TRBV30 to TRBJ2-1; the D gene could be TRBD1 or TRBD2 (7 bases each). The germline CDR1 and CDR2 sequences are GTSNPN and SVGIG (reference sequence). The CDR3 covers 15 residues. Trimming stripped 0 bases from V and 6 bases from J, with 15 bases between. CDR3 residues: CAWSVTAGGGNEQFF. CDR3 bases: TGTGCCTGGAGTGTAACGGCAGGGGGGGGCAATGAGCAGTTCTTC.

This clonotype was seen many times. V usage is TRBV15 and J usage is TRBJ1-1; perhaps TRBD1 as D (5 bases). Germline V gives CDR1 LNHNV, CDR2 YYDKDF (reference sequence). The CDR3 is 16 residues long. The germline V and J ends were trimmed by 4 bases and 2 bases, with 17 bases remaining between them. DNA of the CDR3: TGTGCCACCAGCATGGGGAAGGGGCGAGGAAACACTGAAGCTTTCTTT. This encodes CATSMGKGRGNTEAFF.

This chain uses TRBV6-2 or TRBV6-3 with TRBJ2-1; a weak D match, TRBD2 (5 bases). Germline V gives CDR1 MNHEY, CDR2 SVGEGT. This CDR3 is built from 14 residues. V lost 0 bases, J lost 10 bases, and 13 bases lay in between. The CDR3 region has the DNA TGTGCCAGCAGTTACTCGCGGGCAGCAAGAGAGCAGTTCTTC. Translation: CASSYSRAAREQFF.

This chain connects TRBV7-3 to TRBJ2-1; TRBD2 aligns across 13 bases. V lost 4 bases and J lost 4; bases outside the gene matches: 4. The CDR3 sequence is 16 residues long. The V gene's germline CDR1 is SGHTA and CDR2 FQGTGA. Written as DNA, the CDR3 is TGTGCCAGCAGCTCAGAACTAGCGGGAGGGTACAATGAGCAGTTCTTC. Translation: CASSSELAGGYNEQFF.

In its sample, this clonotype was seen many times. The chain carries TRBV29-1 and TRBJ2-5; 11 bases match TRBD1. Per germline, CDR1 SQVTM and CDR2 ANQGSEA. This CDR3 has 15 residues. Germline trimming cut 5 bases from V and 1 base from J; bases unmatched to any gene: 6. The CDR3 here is CSVPGTGGSQETQYF. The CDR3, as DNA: TGCAGCGTTCCCGGGACAGGGGGATCCCAAGAGACCCAGTACTTC. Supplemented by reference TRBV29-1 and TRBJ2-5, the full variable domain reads SAVISQKPSRDICQRGTSLTIQCQVDSQVTMMFWYRQQPGQSLTLIATANQGSEATYESGFVIDKFPISRPNLTFSTLTVSNMSPEDSSIYLCSVPGTGGSQETQYFGPGTRLLVL.

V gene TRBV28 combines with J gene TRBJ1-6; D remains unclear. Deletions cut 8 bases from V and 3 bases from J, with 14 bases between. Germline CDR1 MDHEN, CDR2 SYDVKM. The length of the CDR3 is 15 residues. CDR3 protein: CASLSTGIYNSPLHF. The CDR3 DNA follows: TGTGCCAGCCTATCGACGGGGATCTATAATTCACCCCTCCACTTT.

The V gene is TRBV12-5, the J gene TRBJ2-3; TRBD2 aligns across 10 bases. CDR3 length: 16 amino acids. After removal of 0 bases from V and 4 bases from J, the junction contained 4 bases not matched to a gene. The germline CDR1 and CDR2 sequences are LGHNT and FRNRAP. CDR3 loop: CASGLVISGRADTQYF. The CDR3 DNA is TGTGCTAGTGGTTTGGTAATCAGCGGGAGGGCAGATACGCAGTATTTT.

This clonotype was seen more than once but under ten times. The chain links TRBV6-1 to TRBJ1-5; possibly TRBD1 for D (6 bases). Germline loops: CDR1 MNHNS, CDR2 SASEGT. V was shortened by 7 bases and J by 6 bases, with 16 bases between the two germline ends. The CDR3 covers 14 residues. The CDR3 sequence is CASTLTGLGQPQHF. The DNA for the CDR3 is TGTGCCAGCACCCTCACAGGGTTGGGTCAGCCCCAGCATTTT.

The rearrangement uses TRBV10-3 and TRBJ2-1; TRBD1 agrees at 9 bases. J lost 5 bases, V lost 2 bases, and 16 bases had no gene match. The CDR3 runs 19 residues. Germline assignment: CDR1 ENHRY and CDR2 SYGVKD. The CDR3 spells CAISEPVRPGQGVNNEQFF. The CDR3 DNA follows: TGTGCCATCAGTGAGCCCGTGAGACCGGGACAGGGAGTGAACAATGAGCAGTTCTTC.

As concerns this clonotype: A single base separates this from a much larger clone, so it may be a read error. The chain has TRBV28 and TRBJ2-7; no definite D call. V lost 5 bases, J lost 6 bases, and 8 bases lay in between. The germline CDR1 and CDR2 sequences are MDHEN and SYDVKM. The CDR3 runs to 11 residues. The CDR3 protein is CASSPYREQYF. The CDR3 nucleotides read TGTGCCAGCAGTCCATACCGCGAGCAGTACTTC.

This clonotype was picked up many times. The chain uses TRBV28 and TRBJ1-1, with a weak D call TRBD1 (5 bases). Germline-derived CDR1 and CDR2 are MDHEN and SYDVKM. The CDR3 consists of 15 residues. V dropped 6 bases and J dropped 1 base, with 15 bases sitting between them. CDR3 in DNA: TGTGCCAGCAGGGGGACCGATCAGACGAACACTGAAGCTTTCTTT. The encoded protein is CASRGTDQTNTEAFF.

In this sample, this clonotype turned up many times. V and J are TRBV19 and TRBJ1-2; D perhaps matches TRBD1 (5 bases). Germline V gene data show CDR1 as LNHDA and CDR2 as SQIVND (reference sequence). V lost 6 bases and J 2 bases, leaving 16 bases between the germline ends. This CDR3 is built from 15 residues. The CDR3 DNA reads TGTGCCAGTAGAGTTTCCGGGGGGAAAAACTATGGCTACACCTTC. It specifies CASRVSGGKNYGYTF.

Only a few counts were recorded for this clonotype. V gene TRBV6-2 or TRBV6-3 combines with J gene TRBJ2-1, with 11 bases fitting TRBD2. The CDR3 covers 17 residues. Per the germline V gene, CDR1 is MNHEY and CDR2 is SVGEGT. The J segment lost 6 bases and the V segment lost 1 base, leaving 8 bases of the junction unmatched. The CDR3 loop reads CASSYLSGTSGPNEQFF. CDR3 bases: TGTGCCAGCAGTTACTTGTCCGGGACTAGCGGCCCCAATGAGCAGTTCTTC.

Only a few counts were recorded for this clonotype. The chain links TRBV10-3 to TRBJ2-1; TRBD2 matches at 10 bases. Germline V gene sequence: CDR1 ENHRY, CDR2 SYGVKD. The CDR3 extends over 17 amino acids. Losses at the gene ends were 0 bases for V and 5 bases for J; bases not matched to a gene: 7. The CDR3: CAISESEREGLDNEQFF. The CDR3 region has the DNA TGTGCCATCAGTGAGTCTGAGCGGGAGGGCCTGGACAATGAGCAGTTCTTC.

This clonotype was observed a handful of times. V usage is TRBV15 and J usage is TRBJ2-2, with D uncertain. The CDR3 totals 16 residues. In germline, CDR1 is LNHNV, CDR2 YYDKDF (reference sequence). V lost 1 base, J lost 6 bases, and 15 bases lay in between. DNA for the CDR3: TGTGCCACCAGCAGAGTCCCAGCACGGCTACCCGGGGAGCTGTTTTTT. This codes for CATSRVPARLPGELFF. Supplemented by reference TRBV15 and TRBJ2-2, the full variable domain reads DAMVIQNPRYQVTQFGKPVTLSCSQTLNHNVMYWYQQKSSQAPKLLFHYYDKDFNNEADTPDNFQSRRPNTSFCFLDIRSPGLGDTAMYLCATSRVPARLPGELFFGEGSRLTVL.

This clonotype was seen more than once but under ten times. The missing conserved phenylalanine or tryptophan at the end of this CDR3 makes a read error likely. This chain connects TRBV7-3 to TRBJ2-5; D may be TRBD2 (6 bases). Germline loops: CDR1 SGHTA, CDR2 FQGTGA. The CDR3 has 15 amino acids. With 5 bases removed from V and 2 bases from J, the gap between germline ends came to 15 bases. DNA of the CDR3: TGTGCCAGCAGCCTTGGGGGGAGCGGACAAGAGACCCAGTACCTC. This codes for CASSLGGSGQETQYL.

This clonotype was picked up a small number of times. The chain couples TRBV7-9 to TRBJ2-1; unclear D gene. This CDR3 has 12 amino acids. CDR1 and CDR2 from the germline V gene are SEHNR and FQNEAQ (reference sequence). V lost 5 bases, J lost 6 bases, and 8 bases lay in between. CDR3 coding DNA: TGTGCCAGCAGCAAAGTTCCCAATGAGCAGTTCTTC. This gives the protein CASSKVPNEQFF.

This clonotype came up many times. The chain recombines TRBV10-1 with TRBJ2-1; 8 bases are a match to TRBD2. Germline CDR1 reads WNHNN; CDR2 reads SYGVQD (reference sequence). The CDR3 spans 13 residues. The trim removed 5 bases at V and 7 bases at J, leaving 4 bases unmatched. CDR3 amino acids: CASSTRLANEQFF. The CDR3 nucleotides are TGCGCCAGCAGTACTCGACTAGCGAATGAGCAGTTCTTC.

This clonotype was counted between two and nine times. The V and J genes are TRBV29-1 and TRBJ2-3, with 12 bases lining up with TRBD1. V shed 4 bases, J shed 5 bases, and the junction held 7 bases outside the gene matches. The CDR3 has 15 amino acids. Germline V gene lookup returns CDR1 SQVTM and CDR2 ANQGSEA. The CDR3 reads CSVVGGQGAGDTQYF. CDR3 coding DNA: TGCAGCGTTGTAGGGGGACAGGGGGCGGGAGATACGCAGTATTTT.

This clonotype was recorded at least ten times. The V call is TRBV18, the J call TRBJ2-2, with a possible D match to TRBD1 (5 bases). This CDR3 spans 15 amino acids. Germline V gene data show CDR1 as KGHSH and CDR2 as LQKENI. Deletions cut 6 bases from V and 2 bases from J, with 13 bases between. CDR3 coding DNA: TGTGCCAGCTCCCCCAGGGAATTCAACACCGGGGAGCTGTTTTTT. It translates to CASSPREFNTGELFF.

Here the CDR3 reads CASSLTGGDTQYF. The DNA of the CDR3 is TGTGCCAGCAGCCTTACAGGGGGAGATACGCAGTATTTT. This chain links TRBV14 with TRBJ2-3; 8 nucleotides agree with TRBD1. In germline, CDR1 is SGHDN, CDR2 FVKESK. After removal of 4 bases from V and 5 bases from J, the junction contained 2 bases not matched to a gene. The CDR3 is made up of 13 amino acids.